Listed below are T cell receptor beta chains from one sample, sequenced in a study of beta chain features in type 1 diabetes. Measured with immunoSEQ multiplex PCR; TCRdb has only the in-frame clones, and not every one. The sample gives approximately 150,000 clones, 10% of which show up once; 1.3% is in the top ten. The sequenced sample was naive CD4+ T cells from blood. The origin of the receptors is a man between 18 and 29 years old in good health. Both conserved end residues are part of each CDR3. Each record gives: CDR3 protein, CDR3 DNA, V gene, clone size, CDR3 length, J gene, D gene. The D gene is left open where the match is weak. Rows give clone size only sometimes, using once, few, many, or a class for an expanded clone.

CDR3 protein: CAAGGGGASDTQYF; CDR3 DNA: TGCGCCGCGGGAGGCGGGGGGGCCTCAGATACGCAGTATTTT; V gene: TRBV10-2; clone size: few; CDR3 length: 14; J gene: TRBJ2-3; D gene: TRBD2
CDR3 protein: CASSSTGTSQPQHF; CDR3 DNA: TGTGCCAGCAGTTCCACCGGGACAAGTCAGCCCCAGCATTTT; V gene: TRBV6-5; clone size: few; CDR3 length: 14; J gene: TRBJ1-5; D gene: NA
CDR3 protein: CASTVSEGAYYEQYF; CDR3 DNA: TGTGCCAGCACCGTGTCCGAGGGGGCTTACTACGAGCAGTACTTC; V gene: TRBV6-5; clone size: few; CDR3 length: 15; J gene: TRBJ2-7; D gene: TRBD1
CDR3 protein: CASTRMEDREEDAQPQHF; CDR3 DNA: TGTGCCAGCACACGAATGGAGGACAGGGAGGAGGACGCTCAGCCCCAGCATTTT; V gene: TRBV27; clone size: NA; CDR3 length: 18; J gene: TRBJ1-5; D gene: TRBD1
CDR3 protein: CASSSKETQYF; CDR3 DNA: TGCGCCAGCAGCTCTAAAGAGACCCAGTACTTC; V gene: TRBV4-3; clone size: few; CDR3 length: 11; J gene: TRBJ2-5; D gene: NA
CDR3 protein: CATSPGQGGQPQHF; CDR3 DNA: TGTGCCACCAGCCCTGGACAGGGTGGACAGCCCCAGCATTTT; V gene: TRBV15; clone size: NA; CDR3 length: 14; J gene: TRBJ1-5; D gene: TRBD1
CDR3 protein: CASSLSGTGLYEQYF; CDR3 DNA: TGCGCCAGCAGCTTGTCGGGGACAGGGCTTTACGAGCAGTACTTC; V gene: TRBV5-1; clone size: NA; CDR3 length: 15; J gene: TRBJ2-7; D gene: TRBD1
CDR3 protein: CASSLGTGGYNEQFF; CDR3 DNA: TGTGCCAGCAGCTTAGGGACAGGAGGTTATAATGAGCAGTTCTTC; V gene: TRBV5-6; clone size: few; CDR3 length: 15; J gene: TRBJ2-1; D gene: TRBD1
CDR3 protein: CSVEERDNEQFF; CDR3 DNA: TGCAGCGTTGAAGAGCGGGACAATGAGCAGTTCTTC; V gene: TRBV29-1; clone size: many; CDR3 length: 12; J gene: TRBJ2-1; D gene: NA
CDR3 protein: CASSEEGVRTDTQYF; CDR3 DNA: TGTGCCAGCAGTGAAGAGGGGGTCCGCACAGATACGCAGTATTTT; V gene: TRBV2; clone size: few; CDR3 length: 15; J gene: TRBJ2-3; D gene: NA
CDR3 protein: CASFTPSGAEQYF; CDR3 DNA: TGTGCCAGCTTTACCCCTTCAGGGGCCGAGCAGTACTTC; V gene: TRBV6-5; clone size: few; CDR3 length: 13; J gene: TRBJ2-7; D gene: NA
CDR3 protein: CASRLAGPSTDTQYF; CDR3 DNA: TGTGCCAGTCGACTAGCGGGGCCGAGCACAGATACGCAGTATTTT; V gene: TRBV28; clone size: few; CDR3 length: 15; J gene: TRBJ2-3; D gene: TRBD2
CDR3 protein: CASSPLSGGAEDTQYF; CDR3 DNA: TGTGCCAGCTCACCACTAAGCGGGGGGGCGGAAGATACGCAGTATTTT; V gene: TRBV18; clone size: few; CDR3 length: 16; J gene: TRBJ2-3; D gene: TRBD2
CDR3 protein: CASSLDRDTEAFF; CDR3 DNA: TGCGCCAGCAGCCTTGACAGGGACACTGAAGCTTTCTTT; V gene: TRBV5-1; clone size: NA; CDR3 length: 13; J gene: TRBJ1-1; D gene: TRBD1
CDR3 protein: CAMQVYPVGSGTDTQYF; CDR3 DNA: TGTGCCATGCAGGTGTATCCGGTGGGTTCGGGCACAGATACGCAGTATTTT; V gene: TRBV7-9; clone size: many; CDR3 length: 17; J gene: TRBJ2-3; D gene: NA
CDR3 protein: CASSLGTLSYEQYF; CDR3 DNA: TGTGCCAGCTCTTTGGGGACACTCTCCTACGAGCAGTACTTC; V gene: TRBV18; clone size: many; CDR3 length: 14; J gene: TRBJ2-7; D gene: NA
CDR3 protein: CASSIYWTSGGETQYF; CDR3 DNA: TGTGCCAGCAGCATCTATTGGACTAGCGGGGGAGAGACCCAGTACTTC; V gene: TRBV7-6; clone size: few; CDR3 length: 16; J gene: TRBJ2-5; D gene: TRBD2
CDR3 protein: CASTRGLVDTGELFF; CDR3 DNA: TGCGCCAGCACCAGGGGGCTCGTGGACACCGGGGAGCTGTTTTTT; V gene: TRBV5-1; clone size: few; CDR3 length: 15; J gene: TRBJ2-2; D gene: TRBD1
CDR3 protein: CASSAEDQETQYF; CDR3 DNA: TGTGCCAGCAGTGCAGAGGACCAAGAGACCCAGTACTTC; V gene: TRBV2; clone size: NA; CDR3 length: 13; J gene: TRBJ2-5; D gene: NA
CDR3 protein: CASSGQGYGNEQFF; CDR3 DNA: TGTGCCAGCAGCGGACAGGGGTATGGCAATGAGCAGTTCTTC; V gene: TRBV7-2; clone size: NA; CDR3 length: 14; J gene: TRBJ2-1; D gene: TRBD1
CDR3 protein: CASSQVTVQETQYF; CDR3 DNA: TGTGCCAGCAGCCAAGTAACAGTTCAAGAGACCCAGTACTTC; V gene: TRBV7-2; clone size: few; CDR3 length: 14; J gene: TRBJ2-5; D gene: NA
CDR3 protein: CASSSPVVSGSYEQYF; CDR3 DNA: TGTGCCAGCAGTTCCCCCGTTGTTAGCGGGAGCTACGAGCAGTACTTC; V gene: TRBV28; clone size: few; CDR3 length: 16; J gene: TRBJ2-7; D gene: TRBD2
CDR3 protein: CASSLGTAEETQYF; CDR3 DNA: TGTGCCAGCAGCTTAGGGACAGCCGAAGAGACCCAATACTTC; V gene: TRBV7-2; clone size: few; CDR3 length: 14; J gene: TRBJ2-5; D gene: NA
CDR3 protein: CASSARDFQETQYF; CDR3 DNA: TGTGCCAGCAGCGCCAGGGACTTCCAAGAGACCCAGTACTTC; V gene: TRBV11-2; clone size: NA; CDR3 length: 14; J gene: TRBJ2-5; D gene: NA
CDR3 protein: CASSRGHNQPQHF; CDR3 DNA: TGTGCCAGCAGCCGAGGGCACAATCAGCCCCAGCATTTT; V gene: TRBV11-2; clone size: few; CDR3 length: 13; J gene: TRBJ1-5; D gene: NA
CDR3 protein: CSVTGPLGTGELFF; CDR3 DNA: TGCAGCGTTACAGGGCCCCTGGGTACCGGGGAGCTGTTTTTT; V gene: TRBV29-1; clone size: many; CDR3 length: 14; J gene: TRBJ2-2; D gene: NA
CDR3 protein: CATSRDPDGRYEQYF; CDR3 DNA: TGTGCCACCAGCAGAGATCCGGACGGGAGATACGAGCAGTACTTC; V gene: TRBV15; clone size: few; CDR3 length: 15; J gene: TRBJ2-7; D gene: NA
CDR3 protein: CSVEKSSSYGYTF; CDR3 DNA: TGCAGCGTTGAAAAAAGTAGTAGCTATGGCTACACCTTC; V gene: TRBV29-1; clone size: NA; CDR3 length: 13; J gene: TRBJ1-2; D gene: NA
CDR3 protein: CASSDVTPGHQYF; CDR3 DNA: TGTGCCAGCAGTGATGTCACGCCAGGGCATCAGTACTTC; V gene: TRBV6-5; clone size: NA; CDR3 length: 13; J gene: TRBJ2-4; D gene: NA
CDR3 protein: CASSGSAGLYEQYF; CDR3 DNA: TGTGCCAGCAGCGGTTCGGCAGGTCTCTACGAGCAGTACTTC; V gene: TRBV9; clone size: few; CDR3 length: 14; J gene: TRBJ2-7; D gene: NA
CDR3 protein: CASSLVGRYTEAFF; CDR3 DNA: TGTGCCAGCAGCTTAGTGGGGAGGTACACTGAAGCTTTCTTT; V gene: TRBV11-2; clone size: NA; CDR3 length: 14; J gene: TRBJ1-1; D gene: NA
CDR3 protein: CASSPQANGYTF; CDR3 DNA: TGTGCCAGCAGCCCACAGGCGAATGGCTACACCTTC; V gene: TRBV7-9; clone size: few; CDR3 length: 12; J gene: TRBJ1-2; D gene: NA
CDR3 protein: CASGPPEAKNIQYF; CDR3 DNA: TGTGCCTCCGGCCCTCCGGAGGCCAAAAACATTCAGTACTTC; V gene: TRBV18; clone size: NA; CDR3 length: 14; J gene: TRBJ2-4; D gene: NA
CDR3 protein: CASSPGGAQETQYF; CDR3 DNA: TGTGCCAGCAGTCCCGGAGGGGCCCAGGAGACCCAGTACTTC; V gene: TRBV14; clone size: many; CDR3 length: 14; J gene: TRBJ2-5; D gene: NA
CDR3 protein: CASSSPPGQPYEQYF; CDR3 DNA: TGTGCCAGCAGCAGCCCGCCGGGACAGCCCTACGAGCAGTACTTC; V gene: TRBV28; clone size: NA; CDR3 length: 15; J gene: TRBJ2-7; D gene: TRBD1
CDR3 protein: CASSSLAGAGPGTDTQYF; CDR3 DNA: TGCGCCAGCAGCTCTCTAGCGGGGGCAGGTCCTGGCACAGATACGCAGTATTTT; V gene: TRBV5-1; clone size: few; CDR3 length: 18; J gene: TRBJ2-3; D gene: TRBD2
CDR3 protein: CASSPIDSTPHLHF; CDR3 DNA: TGTGCCAGCAGCCCCATCGACTCCACTCCCCACCTCCACTTT; V gene: TRBV28; clone size: NA; CDR3 length: 14; J gene: TRBJ1-6; D gene: NA
CDR3 protein: CASSLVLAGGYNEQFF; CDR3 DNA: TGCGCCAGCAGCTTGGTACTAGCGGGGGGCTACAATGAGCAGTTCTTC; V gene: TRBV5-1; clone size: few; CDR3 length: 16; J gene: TRBJ2-1; D gene: TRBD2
CDR3 protein: CASSLGGGGDYEQYF; CDR3 DNA: TGCGCCAGCAGCCTTGGCGGGGGAGGGGATTACGAGCAGTACTTC; V gene: TRBV5-1; clone size: NA; CDR3 length: 15; J gene: TRBJ2-7; D gene: TRBD2
CDR3 protein: CASSLLMGRIEKLFF; CDR3 DNA: TGTGCCAGCAGCTTATTGATGGGGAGGATTGAAAAACTGTTTTTT; V gene: TRBV7-9; clone size: NA; CDR3 length: 15; J gene: TRBJ1-4; D gene: NA
CDR3 protein: CASSIVPRAGGYTEAFF; CDR3 DNA: TGTGCCAGTAGTATAGTCCCCAGGGCAGGGGGCTACACTGAAGCTTTCTTT; V gene: TRBV19; clone size: NA; CDR3 length: 17; J gene: TRBJ1-1; D gene: TRBD1
CDR3 protein: CASNGQLSSTDTQYF; CDR3 DNA: TGTGCCAGCAACGGACAGCTCTCTAGCACAGATACGCAGTATTTT; V gene: TRBV6-1; clone size: few; CDR3 length: 15; J gene: TRBJ2-3; D gene: NA
CDR3 protein: CASSDKGVQETQYF; CDR3 DNA: TGTGCCAGCAGTGACAAGGGGGTCCAAGAGACCCAGTACTTC; V gene: TRBV6-6; clone size: few; CDR3 length: 14; J gene: TRBJ2-5; D gene: NA
CDR3 protein: CSAGTGSGYTF; CDR3 DNA: TGCAGTGCTGGGACAGGGTCTGGCTACACCTTC; V gene: TRBV20-1; clone size: few; CDR3 length: 11; J gene: TRBJ1-2; D gene: TRBD1
CDR3 protein: CASSLRDQPQHF; CDR3 DNA: TGTGCCAGCAGTTTGCGGGATCAGCCCCAGCATTTT; V gene: TRBV28; clone size: many; CDR3 length: 12; J gene: TRBJ1-5; D gene: NA
CDR3 protein: CASRPNGGLGTELFF; CDR3 DNA: TGTGCCAGCAGACCCAATGGGGGACTAGGAACGGAGCTGTTTTTT; V gene: TRBV25-1; clone size: few; CDR3 length: 15; J gene: TRBJ2-2; D gene: TRBD2
CDR3 protein: CASTGWRGTDTQYF; CDR3 DNA: TGTGCCAGCACCGGGTGGCGGGGCACAGATACGCAGTATTTT; V gene: TRBV6-6; clone size: few; CDR3 length: 14; J gene: TRBJ2-3; D gene: NA
CDR3 protein: CASRNRGANGELFF; CDR3 DNA: TGTGCCAGCAGGAACAGGGGTGCGAACGGGGAGCTGTTTTTT; V gene: TRBV6-5; clone size: NA; CDR3 length: 14; J gene: TRBJ2-2; D gene: TRBD1
CDR3 protein: CASSLESRGNEKLFF; CDR3 DNA: TGTGCCAGCAGCTTAGAAAGCCGGGGGAATGAAAAACTGTTTTTT; V gene: TRBV11-2; clone size: NA; CDR3 length: 15; J gene: TRBJ1-4; D gene: NA
CDR3 protein: CASSLLETQYF; CDR3 DNA: TGTGCCAGCAGCTTGCTGGAGACCCAGTACTTC; V gene: TRBV5-4; clone size: NA; CDR3 length: 11; J gene: TRBJ2-5; D gene: NA
CDR3 protein: CASSLGQGAVRETQYF; CDR3 DNA: TGCGCCAGCAGCTTGGGACAGGGGGCGGTTCGAGAGACCCAGTACTTC; V gene: TRBV5-1; clone size: NA; CDR3 length: 16; J gene: TRBJ2-5; D gene: TRBD1
CDR3 protein: CASSPVAGAWDEQFF; CDR3 DNA: TGTGCCAGCTCACCAGTAGCGGGGGCCTGGGATGAGCAGTTCTTC; V gene: TRBV18; clone size: NA; CDR3 length: 15; J gene: TRBJ2-1; D gene: TRBD2